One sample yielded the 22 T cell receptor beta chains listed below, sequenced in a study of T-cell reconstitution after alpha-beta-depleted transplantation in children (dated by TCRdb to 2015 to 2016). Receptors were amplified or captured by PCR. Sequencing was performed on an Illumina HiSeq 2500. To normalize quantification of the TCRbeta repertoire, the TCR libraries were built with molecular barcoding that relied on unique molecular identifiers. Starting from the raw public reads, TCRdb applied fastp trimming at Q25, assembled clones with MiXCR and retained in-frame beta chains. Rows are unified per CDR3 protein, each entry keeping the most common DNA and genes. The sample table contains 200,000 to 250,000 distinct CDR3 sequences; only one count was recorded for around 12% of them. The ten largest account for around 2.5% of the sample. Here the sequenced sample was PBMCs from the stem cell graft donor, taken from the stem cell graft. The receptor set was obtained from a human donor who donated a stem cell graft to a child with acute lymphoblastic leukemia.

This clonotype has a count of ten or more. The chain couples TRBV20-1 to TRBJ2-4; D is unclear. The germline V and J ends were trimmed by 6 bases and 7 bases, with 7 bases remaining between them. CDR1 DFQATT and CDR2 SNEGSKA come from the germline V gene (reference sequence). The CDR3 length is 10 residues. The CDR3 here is CSALSNIQYF. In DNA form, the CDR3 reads TGCAGTGCCTTAAGCAACATTCAGTACTTC.

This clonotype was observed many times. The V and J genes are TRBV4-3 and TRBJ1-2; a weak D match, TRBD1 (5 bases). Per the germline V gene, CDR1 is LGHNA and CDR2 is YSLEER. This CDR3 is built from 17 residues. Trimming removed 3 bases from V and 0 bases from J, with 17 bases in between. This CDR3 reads CASSQMKGRGSNYGYTF. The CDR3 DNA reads TGCGCCAGCAGCCAGATGAAGGGGAGAGGTTCTAACTATGGCTACACCTTC.

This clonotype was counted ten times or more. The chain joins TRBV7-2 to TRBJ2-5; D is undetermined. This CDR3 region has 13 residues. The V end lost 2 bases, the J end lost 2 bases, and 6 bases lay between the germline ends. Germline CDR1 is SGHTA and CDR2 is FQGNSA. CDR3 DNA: TGTGCCAGCAGCTTATCGTGGCAAGAGACCCAGTACTTC. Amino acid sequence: CASSLSWQETQYF. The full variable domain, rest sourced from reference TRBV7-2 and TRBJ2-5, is GAGVSQSPSNKVTEKGKDVELRCDPISGHTALYWYRQSLGQGLEFLIYFQGNSAPDKSGLPSDRFSAERTGGSVSTLTIQRTQQEDSAVYLCASSLSWQETQYFGPGTRLLVL.

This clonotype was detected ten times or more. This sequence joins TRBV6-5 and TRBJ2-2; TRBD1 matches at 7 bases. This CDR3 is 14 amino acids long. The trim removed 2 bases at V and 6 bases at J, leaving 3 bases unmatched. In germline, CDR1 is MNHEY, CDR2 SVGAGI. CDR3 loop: CASSYGQVAGELFF. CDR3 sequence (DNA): TGTGCCAGCAGTTACGGACAGGTCGCCGGGGAGCTGTTTTTT.

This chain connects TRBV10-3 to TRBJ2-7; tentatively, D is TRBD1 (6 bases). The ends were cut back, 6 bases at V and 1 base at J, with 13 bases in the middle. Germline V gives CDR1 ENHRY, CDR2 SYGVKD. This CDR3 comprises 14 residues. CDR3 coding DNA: TGTGCCATCAGCGAAGCCAGGGGTTCCTACGAGCAGTACTTC. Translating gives CAISEARGSYEQYF.

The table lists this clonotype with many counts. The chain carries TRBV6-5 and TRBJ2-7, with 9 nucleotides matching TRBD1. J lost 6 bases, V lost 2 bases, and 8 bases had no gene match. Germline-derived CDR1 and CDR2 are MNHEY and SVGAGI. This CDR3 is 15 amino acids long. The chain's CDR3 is CASSYVGTGTAEQYF. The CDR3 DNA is TGTGCCAGCAGTTACGTCGGGACAGGGACCGCCGAGCAGTACTTC.

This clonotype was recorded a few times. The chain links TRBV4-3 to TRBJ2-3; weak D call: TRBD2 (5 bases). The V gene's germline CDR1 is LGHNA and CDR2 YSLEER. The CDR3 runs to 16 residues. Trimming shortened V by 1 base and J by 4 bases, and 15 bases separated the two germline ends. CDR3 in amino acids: CASSQVWLADSDTQYF. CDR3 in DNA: TGCGCCAGCAGCCAAGTCTGGCTAGCTGACTCAGATACGCAGTATTTT.

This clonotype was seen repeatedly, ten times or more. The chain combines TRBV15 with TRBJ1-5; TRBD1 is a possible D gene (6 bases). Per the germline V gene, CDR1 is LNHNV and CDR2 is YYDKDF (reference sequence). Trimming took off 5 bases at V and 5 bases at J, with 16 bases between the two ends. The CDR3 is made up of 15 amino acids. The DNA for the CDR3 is TGTGCCACCAGCCCACGGGACACCCGATATCAGCCCCAGCATTTT. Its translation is CATSPRDTRYQPQHF.

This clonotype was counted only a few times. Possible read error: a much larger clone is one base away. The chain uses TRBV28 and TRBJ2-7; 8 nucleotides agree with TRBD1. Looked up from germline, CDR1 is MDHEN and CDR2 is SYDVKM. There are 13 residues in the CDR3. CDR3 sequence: CVSGQTGAGEQYF. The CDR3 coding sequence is TGTGTCAGCGGCCAGACAGGGGCGGGGGAGCAGTACTTC.

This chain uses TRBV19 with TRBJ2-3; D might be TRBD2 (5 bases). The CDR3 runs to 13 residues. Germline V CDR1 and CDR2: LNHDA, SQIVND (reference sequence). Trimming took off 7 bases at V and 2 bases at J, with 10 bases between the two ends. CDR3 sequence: CASIDYYTDTQYF. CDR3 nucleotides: TGTGCCAGTATTGACTACTACACAGATACGCAGTATTTT.

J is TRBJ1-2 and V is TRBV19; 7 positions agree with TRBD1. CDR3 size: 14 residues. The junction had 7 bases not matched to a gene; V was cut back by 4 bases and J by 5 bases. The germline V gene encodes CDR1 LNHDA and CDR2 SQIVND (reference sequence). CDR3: CASSTQTGTYGYTF. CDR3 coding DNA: TGTGCCAGTAGTACCCAGACAGGGACGTATGGCTACACCTTC.

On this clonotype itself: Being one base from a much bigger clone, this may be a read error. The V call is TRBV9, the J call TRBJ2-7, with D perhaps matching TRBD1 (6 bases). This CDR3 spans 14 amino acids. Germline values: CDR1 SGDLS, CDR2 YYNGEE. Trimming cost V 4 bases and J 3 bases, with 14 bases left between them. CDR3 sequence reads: CASSQGHGGYEQYF. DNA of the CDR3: TGTGCCAGCAGCCAGGGACATGGAGGCTACGAGCAGTACTTC.

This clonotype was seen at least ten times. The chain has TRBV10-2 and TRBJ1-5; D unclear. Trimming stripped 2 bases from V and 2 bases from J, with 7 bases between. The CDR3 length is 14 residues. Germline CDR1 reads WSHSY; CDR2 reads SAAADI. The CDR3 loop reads CASSEVDRNQPQHF. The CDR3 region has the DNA TGCGCCAGCAGTGAGGTAGACCGCAATCAGCCCCAGCATTTT.

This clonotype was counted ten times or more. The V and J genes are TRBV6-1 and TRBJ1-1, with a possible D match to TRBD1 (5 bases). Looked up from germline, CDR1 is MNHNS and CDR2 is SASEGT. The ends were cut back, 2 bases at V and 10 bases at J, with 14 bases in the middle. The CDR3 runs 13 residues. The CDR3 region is CASSEMWDGPAFF. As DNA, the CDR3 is TGTGCCAGCAGTGAAATGTGGGACGGACCAGCTTTCTTT.

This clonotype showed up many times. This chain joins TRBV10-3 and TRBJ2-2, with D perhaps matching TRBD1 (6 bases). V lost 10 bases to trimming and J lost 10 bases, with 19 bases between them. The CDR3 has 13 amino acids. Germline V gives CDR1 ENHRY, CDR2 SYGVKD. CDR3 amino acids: CASSGHGPEELFF. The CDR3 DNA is TGTGCCAGCTCGGGACACGGACCAGAGGAGCTGTTTTTT.

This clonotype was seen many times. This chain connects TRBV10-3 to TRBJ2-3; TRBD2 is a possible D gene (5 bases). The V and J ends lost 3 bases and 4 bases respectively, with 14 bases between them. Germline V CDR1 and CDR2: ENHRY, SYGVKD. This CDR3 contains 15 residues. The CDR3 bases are TGTGCCATCAGTGATTTGGCGGAGGAGGCAGATACGCAGTATTTT. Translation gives CAISDLAEEADTQYF.

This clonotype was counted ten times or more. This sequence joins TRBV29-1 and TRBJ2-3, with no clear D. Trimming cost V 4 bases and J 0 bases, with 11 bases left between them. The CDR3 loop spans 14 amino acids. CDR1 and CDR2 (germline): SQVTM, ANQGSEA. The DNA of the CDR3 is TGCAGCGTTGTGAGAGCAAGAAGCACAGATACGCAGTATTTT. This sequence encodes CSVVRARSTDTQYF.

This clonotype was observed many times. The CDR3 DNA is TGCAGTGCTAGGCTCCGGGGGCCATATGGAAACACCATATATTTT. Amino acids: CSARLRGPYGNTIYF. The chain uses TRBV20-1 and TRBJ1-3, with D possibly matching TRBD1 (6 bases). From germline, CDR1 is DFQATT and CDR2 SNEGSKA (reference sequence). The CDR3 is made up of 15 amino acids. Deletions cut 3 bases from V and 3 bases from J, with 15 bases between.

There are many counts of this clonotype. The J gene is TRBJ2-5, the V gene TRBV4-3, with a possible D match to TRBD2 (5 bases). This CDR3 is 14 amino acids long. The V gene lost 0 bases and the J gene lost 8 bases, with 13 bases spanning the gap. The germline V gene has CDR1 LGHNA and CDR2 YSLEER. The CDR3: CASSQDSPPGTQYF. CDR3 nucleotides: TGCGCCAGCAGCCAAGACAGCCCCCCGGGAACCCAGTACTTC.

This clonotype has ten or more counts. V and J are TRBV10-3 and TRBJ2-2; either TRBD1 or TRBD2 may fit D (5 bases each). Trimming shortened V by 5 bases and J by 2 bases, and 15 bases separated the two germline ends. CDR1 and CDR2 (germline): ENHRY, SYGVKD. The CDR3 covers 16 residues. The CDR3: CAISSGPSLNTGELFF. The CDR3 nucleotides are TGTGCCATCAGTTCAGGGCCTAGCTTAAACACCGGGGAGCTGTTTTTT.

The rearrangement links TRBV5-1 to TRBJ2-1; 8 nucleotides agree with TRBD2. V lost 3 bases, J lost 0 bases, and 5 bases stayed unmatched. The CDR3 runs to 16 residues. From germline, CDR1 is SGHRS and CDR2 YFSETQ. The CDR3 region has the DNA TGCGCCAGCAGCTCCCAACTAGCGGTCTCCTACAATGAGCAGTTCTTC. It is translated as CASSSQLAVSYNEQFF.

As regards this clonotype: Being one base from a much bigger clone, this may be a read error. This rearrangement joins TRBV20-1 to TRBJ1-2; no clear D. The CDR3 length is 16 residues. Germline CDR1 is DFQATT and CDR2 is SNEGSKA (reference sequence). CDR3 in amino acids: CCARARGRASNYGYTF. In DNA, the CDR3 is TGCTGTGCTAGAGCCCGTGGACGTGCGTCCAACTATGGCTACACCTTC.